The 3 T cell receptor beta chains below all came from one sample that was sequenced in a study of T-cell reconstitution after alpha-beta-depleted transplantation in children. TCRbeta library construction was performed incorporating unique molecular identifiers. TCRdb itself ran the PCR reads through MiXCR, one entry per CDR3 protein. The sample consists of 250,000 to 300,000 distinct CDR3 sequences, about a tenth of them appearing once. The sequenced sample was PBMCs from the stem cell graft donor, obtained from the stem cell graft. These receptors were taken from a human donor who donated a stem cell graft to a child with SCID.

The chain's CDR3 is CASRPGQGGDTQYF. The CDR3 coding sequence is TGTGCCAGCAGGCCGGGACAGGGTGGAGATACGCAGTATTTT. The V gene is TRBV12-3 or TRBV12-4, the J gene TRBJ2-3; 9 nucleotides align to TRBD1. The CDR3 sequence is 14 residues long. The V and J ends lost 6 bases and 5 bases, in that order; junction bases with no gene match: 6.

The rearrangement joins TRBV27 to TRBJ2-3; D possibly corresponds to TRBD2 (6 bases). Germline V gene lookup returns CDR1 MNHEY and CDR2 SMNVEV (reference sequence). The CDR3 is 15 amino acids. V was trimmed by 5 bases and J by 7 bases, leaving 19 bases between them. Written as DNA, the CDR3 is TGTGCCAGCAGTCTGTGGGGACTGGGGGATAATACGCAGTATTTT. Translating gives CASSLWGLGDNTQYF.

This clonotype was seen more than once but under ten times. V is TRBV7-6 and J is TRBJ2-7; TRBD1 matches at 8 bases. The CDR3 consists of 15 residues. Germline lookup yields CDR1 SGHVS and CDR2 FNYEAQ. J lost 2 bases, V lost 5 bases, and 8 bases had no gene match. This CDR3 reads CASSEKQGGPYEQYF. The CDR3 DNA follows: TGTGCCAGCAGCGAAAAACAGGGGGGTCCCTACGAGCAGTACTTC.